This TCR beta chain is from a study of T cell changes during pregnancy in multiple sclerosis (dated by TCRdb to the late 2010s). In terms of the full investigation: The study looked at changes in the T cell repertoire across pregnancy in women with multiple sclerosis.

CDR1 SGHTA and CDR2 FQGNSA are derived from the germline V gene. The germline V end is reduced by 5 bases and the J end by 2 bases; junction bases left unmatched: 7. From its cysteine to its phenylalanine, the CDR3 spans 15 amino acids. Only the CDR3 DNA stays, 45 bases, in frame from base 1. As for this clone: It lacks a known antigen. There are no base qualities to consult, and no much larger clone falls within one base.

The library was generated by the immunoSEQ multiplex PCR assay. TCRdb carries this immuneACCESS record with in-frame sequences only. Its versions omit some clonotypes, under half of them owing to an unresolved V gene in the studies checked, with the rest unexplained. The sample profile shows about 67,000 clones; about nine tenths of them were found once. In total, the top ten clones hold 1.5% of the sample. The input for sequencing was peripheral blood, taken in the third trimester of pregnancy. This sequence uses TRBV7-2 and TRBJ1-1; TRBD1 matches 8 bases in the middle. The clonotype was recovered from a female donor with multiple sclerosis, enrolled in a pregnancy study. The CDR3 region reads CASSQGQVFNTEAFF. The DNA sequence follows: TGTGCCAGCAGCCAGGGACAGGTCTTTAACACTGAAGCTTTCTTT.